This TCR beta chain stems from a study of blood T cell repertoires in COVID-19. Seattle participants joined during active infection and were tracked over time. The data were produced by immunoSEQ multiplex PCR, yet TCRdb's version contains in-frame clones alone and is incomplete. The sample carries 65,000 to 70,000 clones, 75% to 90% recorded once. The V gene's germline CDR1 is SEHNR and CDR2 FQNEAQ (reference sequence). The V gene lost 2 bases and the J gene lost 0 bases, with 4 bases spanning the gap. This CDR3 region has 14 residues. Material for sequencing was peripheral blood. The chain links TRBV7-9 to TRBJ2-2, with no clear D. The sequence was collected from a man in his forties with COVID-19, enrolled during active disease. CDR3 sequence (DNA): TGTGCCAGCAGCTTATCTACGAACACCGGGGAGCTGTTTTTT. Amino acids: CASSLSTNTGELFF.